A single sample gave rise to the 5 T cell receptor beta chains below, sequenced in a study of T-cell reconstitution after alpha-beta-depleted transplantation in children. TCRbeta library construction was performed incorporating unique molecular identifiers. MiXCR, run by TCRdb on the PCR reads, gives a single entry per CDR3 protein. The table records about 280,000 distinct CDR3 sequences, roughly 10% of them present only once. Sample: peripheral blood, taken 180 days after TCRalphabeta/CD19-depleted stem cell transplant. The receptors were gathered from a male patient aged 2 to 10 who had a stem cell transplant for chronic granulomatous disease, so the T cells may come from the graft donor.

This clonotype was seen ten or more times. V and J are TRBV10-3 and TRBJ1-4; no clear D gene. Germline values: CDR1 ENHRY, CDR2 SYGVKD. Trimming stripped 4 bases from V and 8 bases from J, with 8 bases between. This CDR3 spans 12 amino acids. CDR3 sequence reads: CAISGGSEKLFF. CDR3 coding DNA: TGTGCCATCAGTGGAGGGTCGGAAAAACTGTTTTTT.

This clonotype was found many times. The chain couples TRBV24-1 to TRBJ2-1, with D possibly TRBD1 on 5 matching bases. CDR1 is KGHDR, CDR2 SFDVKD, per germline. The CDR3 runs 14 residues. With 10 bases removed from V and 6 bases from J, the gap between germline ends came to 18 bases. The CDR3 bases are TGTGCCACGACCCCCGACAGATTAATCAATGAGCAGTTCTTC. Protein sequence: CATTPDRLINEQFF.

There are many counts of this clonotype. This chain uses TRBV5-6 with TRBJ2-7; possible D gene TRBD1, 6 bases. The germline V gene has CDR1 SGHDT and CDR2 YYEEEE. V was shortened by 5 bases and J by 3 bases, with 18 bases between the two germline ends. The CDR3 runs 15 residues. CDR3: CASSLTAGTNYEQYF. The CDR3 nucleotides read TGTGCCAGCAGTCTCACTGCCGGGACAAACTACGAGCAGTACTTC.

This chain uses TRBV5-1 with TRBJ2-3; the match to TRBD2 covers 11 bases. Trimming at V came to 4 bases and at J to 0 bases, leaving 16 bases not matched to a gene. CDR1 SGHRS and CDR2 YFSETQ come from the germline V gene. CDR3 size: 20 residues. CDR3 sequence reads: CASSTPNPSGRSHSTDTQYF. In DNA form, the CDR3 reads TGCGCCAGCAGCACCCCGAACCCTAGCGGGAGGTCTCATAGCACAGATACGCAGTATTTT.

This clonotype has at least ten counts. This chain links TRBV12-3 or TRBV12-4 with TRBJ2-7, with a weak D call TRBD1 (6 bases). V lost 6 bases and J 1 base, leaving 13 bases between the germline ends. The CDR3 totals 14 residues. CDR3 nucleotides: TGTGCCAGCAGAAGCGACAGGTTATCCTACGAGCAGTACTTC. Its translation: CASRSDRLSYEQYF.